The 12 T cell receptor beta chains below come from one sample, sequenced in a study of blood T cell repertoires in COVID-19 (dated by TCRdb to about 2020). Library preparation employed the immunoSEQ multiplex PCR assay. TCRdb took over this immuneACCESS table, retaining in-frame rearrangements with V and J assigned. Such tables are incomplete; in checked studies, under half of the missing clones stem from an unresolved V gene, and the remainder is unexplained. A total of 100,000 or so clones appear in this sample, over 80% of them only once. The ten largest clonotypes hold 5% to 6% of the sample. The source material was peripheral blood. The receptors come from a man aged 45 to 65 with active COVID-19.

The J gene is TRBJ1-2, the V gene TRBV9; 10 nucleotides match TRBD1. Germline V gene sequence: CDR1 SGDLS, CDR2 YYNGEE. The CDR3 sequence is 15 residues long. The J segment lost 7 bases and the V segment lost 6 bases, leaving 12 bases of the junction unmatched. CDR3 in amino acids: CASTDSGTGDGGYTF. The CDR3 bases are TGTGCCAGCACCGATAGTGGGACAGGGGACGGTGGCTACACCTTC.

The rearrangement links TRBV5-1 to TRBJ1-1; 7 nucleotides match TRBD1. This CDR3 has 13 amino acids. Germline-derived CDR1 and CDR2 are SGHRS and YFSETQ. Unmatched junction bases numbered 8, after V lost 5 bases and J lost 7 bases. CDR3 loop: CASSLTGVNEAFF. The CDR3, as DNA: TGCGCCAGCAGTTTAACAGGGGTAAATGAAGCTTTCTTT.

The chain couples TRBV5-4 to TRBJ2-7, with TRBD1 matching over 10 bases. This CDR3 contains 15 residues. Per germline, CDR1 SGHNT and CDR2 YYREEE (reference sequence). With V trimmed by 9 bases and J by 4 bases, 13 bases remained unmatched. CDR3 in DNA: TGTGCCACCTCACTGCCGGGACAGGGGAGTTACGAGCAGTACTTC. It is translated as CATSLPGQGSYEQYF.

The CDR3 loop reads CASSLGAGNNQPQHF. For the CDR3, the DNA is TGTGCCAGCAGCTTAGGGGCAGGGAACAATCAGCCCCAGCATTTT. This chain links TRBV7-2 with TRBJ1-5; TRBD1 might be the D (5 bases). The V gene's germline CDR1 is SGHTA and CDR2 FQGNSA. V gave up 1 base and J gave up 3 bases, with 10 bases separating them. The CDR3 is 15 amino acids. Supplemented by reference TRBV7-2 and TRBJ1-5, the full variable domain reads GAGVSQSPSNKVTEKGKDVELRCDPISGHTALYWYRQSLGQGLEFLIYFQGNSAPDKSGLPSDRFSAERTGGSVSTLTIQRTQQEDSAVYLCASSLGAGNNQPQHFGDGTRLSIL.

This chain uses TRBV6-6 with TRBJ1-1; D might be TRBD1 (5 bases). Trimming stripped 2 bases from V and 4 bases from J, with 8 bases between. The CDR3 runs to 13 residues. Germline V CDR1 and CDR2: MNHNY, SVGAGI (reference sequence). As DNA, the CDR3 is TGTGCCAGCAGTTACGGAGGGGTCACTGAAGCTTTCTTT. This gives the protein CASSYGGVTEAFF.

The rearrangement joins TRBV6-5 to TRBJ2-7; 7 nucleotides match TRBD1. Germline assignment: CDR1 MNHEY and CDR2 SVGAGI. The J segment lost 4 bases and the V segment lost 6 bases, leaving 9 bases of the junction unmatched. There are 14 residues in the CDR3. For the CDR3, the DNA is TGTGCCAGCAGACGGCAGGGGGATGAGTACGAGCAGTACTTC. This gives the protein CASRRQGDEYEQYF.

The CDR3 DNA follows: TGTGCCAGCAGCCCCCTGGGGAGCCCGGGACTAGCCGGTACGCAGTATTTT. Translating gives CASSPLGSPGLAGTQYF. This chain links TRBV7-3 with TRBJ2-3; 9 nucleotides agree with TRBD2. V dropped 5 bases and J dropped 8; count of bases not matched to a gene: 17. From germline, CDR1 is SGHTA and CDR2 FQGTGA. The CDR3 contains 17 residues.

This clone was seen a handful of times. This rearrangement joins TRBV10-1 to TRBJ2-2; TRBD1 is a possible D gene (6 bases). The CDR3 consists of 14 residues. Germline assignment: CDR1 WNHNN and CDR2 SYGVQD (reference sequence). The ends were cut back, 5 bases at V and 4 bases at J, with 11 bases in the middle. The CDR3 here is CASSLDRATGELFF. The CDR3, as DNA: TGCGCCAGCAGTCTGGACAGAGCCACCGGGGAGCTGTTTTTT.

The rearrangement joins TRBV9 to TRBJ2-1; D is perhaps TRBD1 (6 bases). The germline CDR1 and CDR2 sequences are SGDLS and YYNGEE. This CDR3 spans 16 amino acids. V lost 0 bases and J 2 bases, leaving 12 bases between the germline ends. The CDR3 spells CASSVDPGVTYNEQFF. CDR3 nucleotides: TGTGCCAGCAGCGTAGACCCAGGGGTGACCTACAATGAGCAGTTCTTC.

The rearrangement links TRBV5-1 to TRBJ2-3; TRBD1 might be the D (6 bases). The CDR3 has 14 amino acids. CDR1 and CDR2 from the germline V gene are SGHRS and YFSETQ. V was clipped by 4 bases and J by 1 base, with 10 bases between them. The chain's CDR3 is CASSPRQGTDTQYF. The CDR3 nucleotides are TGCGCCAGCAGCCCGAGACAGGGCACAGATACGCAGTATTTT.

This clone was found once. The rearrangement links TRBV6-5 to TRBJ2-7, with 11 bases matching TRBD1. Germline trimming cut 5 bases from V and 6 bases from J; bases unmatched to any gene: 9. The CDR3 length is 15 residues. Germline V lookup: CDR1 MNHEY, CDR2 SVGAGI. The CDR3 sequence is CASSTTGGTGGEQYF. The CDR3 bases are TGTGCCAGCAGTACGACAGGCGGGACAGGGGGCGAGCAGTACTTC.

CDR3 sequence reads: CASSQVSTETQYF. The CDR3, as DNA: TGCGCCAGCAGCCAGGTCAGCACTGAGACCCAGTACTTC. The chain links TRBV5-1 to TRBJ2-5; D remains unclear. CDR3 size: 13 residues. Trimming shortened V by 4 bases and J by 5 bases, and 12 bases separated the two germline ends. The germline V gene has CDR1 SGHRS and CDR2 YFSETQ.